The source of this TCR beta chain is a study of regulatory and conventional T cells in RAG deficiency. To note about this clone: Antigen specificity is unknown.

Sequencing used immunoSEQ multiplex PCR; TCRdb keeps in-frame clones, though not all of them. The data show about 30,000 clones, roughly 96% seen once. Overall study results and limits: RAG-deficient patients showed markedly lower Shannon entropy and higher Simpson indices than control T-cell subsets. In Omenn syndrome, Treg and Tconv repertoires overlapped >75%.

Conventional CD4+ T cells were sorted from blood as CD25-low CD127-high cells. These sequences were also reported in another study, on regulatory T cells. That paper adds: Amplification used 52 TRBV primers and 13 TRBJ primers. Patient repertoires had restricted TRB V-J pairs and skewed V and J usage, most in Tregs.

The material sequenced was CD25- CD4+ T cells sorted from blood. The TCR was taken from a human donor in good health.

The CDR3, as DNA: TGTGCCAGCAGTCCCGTTGGGGGCGGTTTCGAGCAGTACTTC. Its translation is CASSPVGGGFEQYF. This chain connects TRBV2 to TRBJ2-7; tentatively, D is TRBD1 (6 bases). Germline V gene data show CDR1 as SNHLY and CDR2 as FYNNEI. V was shortened by 5 bases and J by 6 bases, with 17 bases between the two germline ends. The CDR3 length is 14 residues.